This entry lists 18 T cell receptor beta chains sequenced from one sample in a study of CD8 T cells in ankylosing spondylitis. The study, taken as a whole, reports: A TCR beta motif of several highly homologous variants seemed to mark ankylosing spondylitis blood.

MiXCR, applied by TCRdb to the 5' RACE reads, yields one record per CDR3 protein. The sample lists some 840,000 distinct CDR3 sequences, about 10% occurring once. The antigens these receptors bind are not known. The sequencing sample was made of blood, either unsorted or a sorted T cell fraction (not recorded which). The receptor source for this set is a male donor with ankylosing spondylitis.

The V call is TRBV20-1, the J call TRBJ1-5, with TRBD1 matching over 7 bases. Germline V gene data show CDR1 as DFQATT and CDR2 as SNEGSKA (reference sequence). The V segment lost 7 bases and the J segment 5 bases; nucleotides outside the gene matches: 8. This CDR3 comprises 13 residues. CDR3 sequence reads: CSGTTGLDQPQHF. The CDR3 DNA reads as TGCAGTGGAACGACAGGGTTGGATCAGCCCCAGCATTTT.

The chain joins TRBV7-2 to TRBJ2-7; the D call may be TRBD1 or TRBD2 (6 bases each). CDR3 length: 14 amino acids. Trimming took 7 bases from V and 2 from J, leaving 15 bases between them. Germline assignment: CDR1 SGHTA and CDR2 FQGNSA. The CDR3 sequence is CASTSQGGTYEQYF. CDR3 coding DNA: TGTGCCAGCACCTCACAGGGAGGCACCTACGAGCAGTACTTC.

This chain uses TRBV7-9 with TRBJ1-1; tentatively, D is TRBD1 (5 bases). Germline CDR1 and CDR2: SEHNR and FQNEAQ (reference sequence). Deletions cut 5 bases from V and 7 bases from J, with 17 bases between. The length of the CDR3 is 14 residues. The CDR3 region is CASSETRPGGEAFF. The CDR3 coding sequence is TGTGCCAGCAGCGAGACCCGACCGGGGGGTGAAGCTTTCTTT.

There are a few counts of this clonotype. The genes are TRBV7-2 and TRBJ1-3; no clear D gene. In germline, CDR1 is SGHTA, CDR2 FQGNSA. V was trimmed by 5 bases and J by 4 bases, leaving 12 bases between them. The CDR3 runs 14 residues. The CDR3 nucleotides read TGTGCCAGCAGCCCCCGACGGAGAGGAAACACCATATATTTT. Translating gives CASSPRRRGNTIYF.

The chain links TRBV20-1 to TRBJ2-2; no clear D. There are 14 residues in the CDR3. Germline V gene lookup returns CDR1 DFQATT and CDR2 SNEGSKA (reference sequence). V was pared by 6 bases and J by 1 base, with 12 bases between. This chain's CDR3 is CSARAVMNTGELFF. The DNA for the CDR3 is TGCAGTGCAAGGGCGGTAATGAACACCGGGGAGCTGTTTTTT.

The table lists this clonotype with many counts. The J gene is TRBJ2-4, the V gene TRBV7-2; 8 bases line up with TRBD1. J lost 7 bases, V lost 5 bases, and 4 bases had no gene match. Germline V gene data show CDR1 as SGHTA and CDR2 as FQGNSA. The CDR3 length is 13 residues. CDR3 residues: CASSTGQGNIQYF. In DNA form, the CDR3 reads TGTGCCAGCAGCACAGGACAGGGTAACATTCAGTACTTC. Full variable domain (rest looked up from reference TRBV7-2 and TRBJ2-4): GAGVSQSPSNKVTEKGKDVELRCDPISGHTALYWYRQSLGQGLEFLIYFQGNSAPDKSGLPSDRFSAERTGGSVSTLTIQRTQQEDSAVYLCASSTGQGNIQYFGAGTRLSVL.

This clonotype was seen only a few times. The rearrangement joins TRBV6-5 to TRBJ1-2, with D maybe TRBD1 (5 bases). CDR3 size: 14 residues. Trimming stripped 0 bases from V and 8 bases from J, with 13 bases between. Looked up from germline, CDR1 is MNHEY and CDR2 is SVGAGI. The CDR3 loop is CASSYSRGGLGYTF. CDR3 coding DNA: TGTGCCAGCAGTTACTCGAGGGGAGGTCTAGGCTACACCTTC.

This clonotype was detected only a few times. The rearrangement uses TRBV27 and TRBJ2-7; TRBD1 is a possible D gene (6 bases). Germline CDR1 and CDR2: MNHEY and SMNVEV (reference sequence). The V end lost 5 bases, the J end lost 3 bases, and 23 bases lay between the germline ends. This CDR3 spans 17 amino acids. The CDR3 sequence: CASSPLTGFSHYYEQYF. CDR3 in DNA: TGTGCCAGCAGTCCGCTGACAGGTTTCTCGCATTACTACGAGCAGTACTTC.

This clonotype turned up a few times. J is TRBJ1-1 and V is TRBV7-2, with D possibly TRBD1 on 6 matching bases. Trimming took off 5 bases at V and 7 bases at J, with 17 bases between the two ends. Germline V CDR1 and CDR2: SGHTA, FQGNSA. The CDR3 spans 14 residues. CDR3 in amino acids: CASSGDWTVGEAFF. CDR3 bases: TGTGCCAGCAGCGGGGATTGGACAGTGGGTGAAGCTTTCTTT. Complete variable domain (other parts from reference TRBV7-2 and TRBJ1-1): GAGVSQSPSNKVTEKGKDVELRCDPISGHTALYWYRQSLGQGLEFLIYFQGNSAPDKSGLPSDRFSAERTGGSVSTLTIQRTQQEDSAVYLCASSGDWTVGEAFFGQGTRLTVV.

This clonotype was observed a handful of times. The chain carries TRBV7-9 and TRBJ1-5; D is perhaps TRBD1 (5 bases). CDR3 length: 15 amino acids. CDR1 is SEHNR, CDR2 FQNEAQ, per germline (reference sequence). V was trimmed by 3 bases and J by 4 bases, leaving 13 bases between them. The CDR3 protein is CASSFIGAGNQPQHF. The CDR3 DNA reads TGTGCCAGCAGCTTTATCGGGGCGGGGAATCAGCCCCAGCATTTT.

The CDR3 bases are TGTGCCAGCTCACGGGACTCGGACTCCTACGAGCAGTACTTC. This encodes CASSRDSDSYEQYF. The chain is built from TRBV18 and TRBJ2-7; tentatively, D is TRBD2 (6 bases). Trimming stripped 4 bases from V and 0 bases from J, with 10 bases between. The germline CDR1 and CDR2 sequences are KGHSH and LQKENI. The CDR3 runs 14 residues.

This clonotype was seen ten or more times. The chain has TRBV24-1 and TRBJ2-3; D is tentatively TRBD1 or TRBD2 (5 bases each). This CDR3 contains 18 residues. Trimming removed 5 bases at V and 3 bases at J, with 23 bases between. Germline CDR1 KGHDR, CDR2 SFDVKD. CDR3 nucleotides: TGTGCCACCAGTGCCCTTTCGACAGAGGGTGATTGGACAGATACGCAGTATTTT. Amino acids: CATSALSTEGDWTDTQYF.

The chain joins TRBV4-2 to TRBJ2-2; TRBD1 agrees at 7 bases. Germline V lookup: CDR1 LGHNA, CDR2 YNFKEQ. Trimming cost V 3 bases and J 7 bases; bases outside gene matches: 11. The CDR3 covers 16 residues. CDR3: CASSHLDRLMGGELFF. CDR3 sequence (DNA): TGTGCCAGCAGCCACCTGGACAGGTTAATGGGCGGGGAGCTGTTTTTT.

This clonotype came up a few times. The CDR3 DNA reads TGCGCCAGCAGTACGACAGGGTACACTGAAGCTTTCTTT. It encodes CASSTTGYTEAFF. The J gene is TRBJ1-1, the V gene TRBV5-1, with TRBD1 matching 7 bases. CDR1 SGHRS and CDR2 YFSETQ come from the germline V gene. The CDR3 runs to 13 residues. The ends lost 5 bases at V and 3 bases at J; junction bases unmatched: 4.

Many counts were recorded for this clonotype. The chain uses TRBV20-1 and TRBJ1-6; D gene unclear. V lost 3 bases and J lost 9, with 12 bases in between. Germline loops: CDR1 DFQATT, CDR2 SNEGSKA (reference sequence). The CDR3 is made up of 13 amino acids. CDR3 region: CSASRGFISPLHF. CDR3 bases: TGCAGTGCTAGTCGAGGGTTTATTTCACCCCTCCACTTT.

The chain recombines TRBV7-9 with TRBJ1-2; D is undetermined. Per the germline V gene, CDR1 is SEHNR and CDR2 is FQNEAQ (reference sequence). Trimming pared 5 bases from V and 5 bases from J, leaving 18 bases between. CDR3 length equals 15 residues. The CDR3 reads CASSPQVTVGYGYTF. For the CDR3, the DNA is TGTGCCAGCAGCCCCCAAGTCACTGTGGGGTATGGCTACACCTTC.

This clonotype has more than one count but fewer than ten. The chain has TRBV27 and TRBJ1-3, with unresolved D. Germline CDR1 is MNHEY and CDR2 is SMNVEV (reference sequence). The CDR3 extends over 13 amino acids. The ends were cut back, 7 bases at V and 4 bases at J, with 11 bases in the middle. The CDR3 reads CASMRLNGNTIYF. The DNA for the CDR3 is TGTGCCAGCATGCGTCTTAACGGAAACACCATATATTTT.

V and J are TRBV7-2 and TRBJ1-1, with TRBD1 identical over 7 bases. V lost 5 bases and J lost 4; bases outside the gene matches: 10. The germline V gene has CDR1 SGHTA and CDR2 FQGNSA. This CDR3 is built from 15 residues. The CDR3 here is CASSGQTGIGTEAFF. The CDR3 region has the DNA TGTGCCAGCAGCGGGCAGACAGGGATTGGCACTGAAGCTTTCTTT.